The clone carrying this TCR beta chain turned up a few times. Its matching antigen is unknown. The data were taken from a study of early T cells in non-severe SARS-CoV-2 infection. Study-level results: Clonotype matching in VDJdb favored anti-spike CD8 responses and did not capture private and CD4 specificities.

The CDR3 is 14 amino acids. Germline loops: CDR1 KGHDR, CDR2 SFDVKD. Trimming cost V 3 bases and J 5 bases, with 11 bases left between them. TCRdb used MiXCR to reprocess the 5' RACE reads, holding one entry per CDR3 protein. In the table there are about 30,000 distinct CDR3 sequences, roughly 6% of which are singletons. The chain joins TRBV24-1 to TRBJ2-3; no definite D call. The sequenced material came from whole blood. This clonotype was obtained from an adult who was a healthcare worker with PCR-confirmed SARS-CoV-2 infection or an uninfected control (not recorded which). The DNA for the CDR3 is TGTGCCACCAGTGATGTCATAACCGGAGATACGCAGTATTTT. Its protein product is CATSDVITGDTQYF.